Detailed here is one T cell receptor beta chain. Its cognate antigen is unknown. HIV-negative, healthy adults without recent acute infections or vaccinations were the donors. A deep-level run was used for the assay. TCRdb's copy holds only in-frame clones and misses some; the assay was immunoSEQ multiplex PCR. The sample has 600,000 to 800,000 clones, 72% seen once; the top ten hold around 1.8%. With 2 bases removed from V and 14 bases from J, the gap between germline ends came to 16 bases. The CDR3 runs to 14 residues. From germline, CDR1 is SGHDN and CDR2 FVKESK. The data originate from a study of shared clonotypes between healthy human individuals. Findings and limits, study-wide: Represented genetic and exposure-history diversity was restricted by having few donors.

The rearrangement uses TRBV14 and TRBJ1-6, with D possibly matching TRBD1 (6 bases). Sequenced input: memory CD4+ T cells sorted from blood. Documented subset: CD45RA-negative fraction. The clonotype was recovered from a woman under 40 in good health. The CDR3 DNA sequence: TGTGCCAGCAGCCAAAGGGGGACGGGTGAGTCCCTCCACTTT. Protein product: CASSQRGTGESLHF. Full variable domain (rest looked up from reference TRBV14 and TRBJ1-6): EAGVTQFPSHSVIEKGQTVTLRCDPISGHDNLYWYRRVMGKEIKFLLHFVKESKQDESGMPNNRFLAERTGGTYSTLKVQPAELEDSGVYFCASSQRGTGESLHFGNGTRLTVT.